This passage covers 21 T cell receptor beta chains from one sample sequenced in a study of T cells in women clearing cervical HPV infection. This table comes from immunoSEQ multiplex PCR, and its TCRdb copy is limited to in-frame clones, with some not included. Seen in this sample are about 36,000 clones; the ten most common clones hold around 3.9%. Material: blood buffy coat. The receptors derive from a woman between 18 and 70 years old with a cervical HPV16 infection that either progressed to CIN3+ or cleared (not recorded which).

Concerning this clone itself: From the germline J gene comes the end of the CDR3, since the read stops 3 residues before it. The chain combines TRBV10-2 with TRBJ2-7; no reliable D call. The CDR3 extends over 13 amino acids. Germline CDR1 is WSHSY and CDR2 is SAAADI. Trimming took off 10 bases at V and 3 bases at J, with 16 bases between the two ends. The sequenced CDR3 bases are TGCGCCACACTAACGGGTGTCGGCTACGAG. Translated: CATLTGVGYE. The CDR3 as a whole reads CATLTGVGYEQYF.

In regard to this clone: The read ends 3 residues early relative to the CDR3; the germline J gene fills the gap. The V call is TRBV5-3, the J call TRBJ1-3; the match to TRBD1 covers 9 bases. TRBV5-3 is filed as an ORF, its function uncertain. The CDR3 is made up of 17 amino acids. The V segment lost 3 bases and the J segment 0 bases; nucleotides outside the gene matches: 7. The CDR3 sequence is CARSSEGQGTSGNTIYF. Incomplete CDR3 DNA: TGTGCCAGAAGCTCCGAGGGACAGGGCACCTCTGGAAACACC.

For this clone: The read ends 3 residues before the CDR3 terminus; that terminus is restored from the germline J gene. This specimen includes other DNA sequences encoding the same CDR3. This chain links TRBV28 with TRBJ2-7; 12 bases match TRBD1. V was clipped by 4 bases and J by 6 bases; unmatched bases: 16. Germline-derived CDR1 and CDR2 are MDHEN and SYDVKM. The CDR3 length is 18 residues. The DNA read from the CDR3 is TGTGCCAGCAGTTCGGCCGGGACAGGGGGCCCTTATAGCGCCGAG. This gives the protein CASSSAGTGGPYSAE. The whole CDR3 protein reads CASSSAGTGGPYSAEQYF.

Concerning this clone: The sequenced fragment ends 3 residues before the CDR3 boundary, so the rest is inferred from the germline J gene. J is TRBJ2-7 and V is TRBV12-3 or TRBV12-4; 7 bases match TRBD1. The CDR3 consists of 14 residues. J lost 4 bases, V lost 8 bases, and 11 bases had no gene match. CDR3 DNA, as far as it was read: TGTGCCAGCGGACGTCAGACAGGGACGTACGAG. Its protein is CASGRQTGTYE. The full CDR3 sequence reads CASGRQTGTYEQYF.

As concerns this clone: A read error may produce the germline difference seen at one junction end. Coverage ceases 3 residues before the CDR3 finishes, and the germline J gene fills in the end. The chain has TRBV4-2 and TRBJ2-7; tentatively, D is TRBD2 (5 bases). This CDR3 has 16 amino acids. Germline CDR1 is LGHNA and CDR2 is YNFKEQ. The CDR3 bases that were read are TGCGCCAGCAGCCAAGATACCGGGGTAGGATCCTACGAG. This gives the protein CASSQDTGVGSYE. The whole CDR3 protein reads CASSQDTGVGSYEQYF.

To note about this clone: The missing CDR3 end, 3 residues past where the read stops, is filled in from the germline J gene. The gene calls are TRBV7-2 and TRBJ1-5; no firm D call. The CDR3 contains 12 residues. From germline, CDR1 is SGHTA and CDR2 FQGNSA. V was trimmed by 2 bases and J by 4 bases, leaving 3 bases between them. CDR3 DNA (partial): TGTGCCAGCAGCTTAACAAATCAGCCC. Protein sequence: CASSLTNQP. The full CDR3 is CASSLTNQPQHF.

Of note for this clone: From the germline J gene comes the end of the CDR3, since the read stops 3 residues before it. The chain uses TRBV2 and TRBJ2-1; 9 bases line up with TRBD1. There are 14 residues in the CDR3. Germline CDR1 reads SNHLY; CDR2 reads FYNNEI. V gave up 6 bases and J gave up 6 bases; unmatched junction bases: 6. CDR3: CASSGQGWGNEQFF. CDR3 bases read: TGTGCCAGCAGCGGACAGGGGTGGGGCAATGAG.

As to this clone: The missing CDR3 end, 3 residues past where the read stops, is filled in from the germline J gene. The genes are TRBV19 and TRBJ2-1; 9 nucleotides agree with TRBD2. There are 14 residues in the CDR3. Trimming at V came to 6 bases and at J to 7 bases, leaving 7 bases not matched to a gene. Germline V gives CDR1 LNHDA, CDR2 SQIVND (reference sequence). This chain's CDR3 is CASRQREAINEQFF. Incomplete CDR3 DNA: TGTGCCAGTAGACAGCGGGAGGCGATAAATGAG.

In the case of this clone: The read terminates 3 residues ahead of where the CDR3 ends, so the germline J gene completes it. The V and J genes are TRBV6-2 or TRBV6-3 and TRBJ1-2, with TRBD1 matching over 9 bases. Germline CDR1 is MNHEY and CDR2 is SVGEGT. This CDR3 region has 16 residues. Partial CDR3 DNA: TGTGCCAGCAGTTACCGGGAGGGACAGGGTCCAGATACC. The encoded protein is CASSYREGQGPDT. The entire CDR3 sequence reads CASSYREGQGPDTYTF.

Concerning this clone: The CDR3 end falls 3 residues outside the read, so it is completed with the germline J gene. The chain carries TRBV20-1 and TRBJ2-1; D possibly corresponds to TRBD2 (5 bases). The CDR3 covers 13 residues. V lost 3 bases to trimming and J lost 4 bases, with 10 bases between them. The germline V gene has CDR1 DFQATT and CDR2 SNEGSKA (reference sequence). CDR3 DNA (partial): TGCAGTGCTAGCGGGGATCGTTACAATGAG. This translates into CSASGDRYNE. The whole CDR3 region reads CSASGDRYNEQFF.

A word on this clone: The read stops 3 residues short of the end of the CDR3; the missing end is completed from the germline J gene. This rearrangement joins TRBV19 to TRBJ2-3; TRBD1 might be the D (6 bases). V lost 0 bases and J 5 bases, leaving 15 bases between the germline ends. The CDR3 consists of 16 residues. Germline CDR1 reads LNHDA; CDR2 reads SQIVND (reference sequence). CDR3: CASSIDATGFLDTQYF. The sequenced CDR3 bases are TGTGCCAGTAGTATAGACGCTACAGGGTTTCTAGATACG. Based on the CDR3 plus reference TRBV19 and TRBJ2-3, the full variable domain is DGGITQSPKYLFRKEGQNVTLSCEQNLNHDAMYWYRQDPGQGLRLIYYSQIVNDFQKGDIAEGYSVSREKKESFPLTVTSAQKNPTAFYLCASSIDATGFLDTQYFGPGTRLTVL.

Incomplete CDR3 DNA: TGTGCCAGCAGCTGGAGCGGAGGGGGC. It codes for CASSWSGGG. The entire CDR3 reads CASSWSGGGYTF. The rearrangement joins TRBV7-2 to TRBJ1-2; D call uncertain. The DNA ends 3 residues before the CDR3 does, and the rest of the CDR3 is filled in from the germline J gene. The length of the CDR3 is 12 residues. The germline CDR1 and CDR2 sequences are SGHTA and FQGNSA.

About this clone: From the germline J gene comes the end of the CDR3, since the read stops 3 residues before it. The chain uses TRBV9 and TRBJ2-3; D is undetermined. The germline CDR1 and CDR2 sequences are SGDLS and YYNGEE. The V and J ends lost 4 bases and 5 bases respectively, with 8 bases between them. The CDR3 runs 12 residues. CDR3: CASSPTGDTQYF. The CDR3 bases that were read are TGTGCCAGCAGCCCGACTGGAGATACG. The whole variable domain, remainder taken from reference TRBV9 and TRBJ2-3, is DSGVTQTPKHLITATGQRVTLRCSPRSGDLSVYWYQQSLDQGLQFLIQYYNGEERAKGNILERFSAQQFPDLHSELNLSSLELGDSALYFCASSPTGDTQYFGPGTRLTVL.

As concerns this clone: Read sequence stops 3 residues before the CDR3 end, and the germline J gene provides the missing end. The chain joins TRBV2 to TRBJ1-5, with D unclear. In germline, CDR1 is SNHLY, CDR2 FYNNEI. Trimming stripped 4 bases from V and 2 bases from J, with 9 bases between. This CDR3 region has 14 residues. The CDR3 is CASSVDGGNQPQHF. The CDR3 bases that were read are TGTGCCAGCAGTGTGGACGGGGGCAATCAGCCC. The whole variable domain, remainder taken from reference TRBV2 and TRBJ1-5, is EPEVTQTPSHQVTQMGQEVILRCVPISNHLYFYWYRQILGQKVEFLVSFYNNEISEKSEIFDDQFSVERPDGSNFTLKIRSTKLEDSAMYFCASSVDGGNQPQHFGDGTRLSIL.

Worth noting for this clone: Read sequence stops 3 residues before the CDR3 end, and the germline J gene provides the missing end. This sequence joins TRBV18 and TRBJ1-1; D call uncertain. The CDR3 loop spans 15 amino acids. Trimming removed 0 bases from V and 1 base from J, with 9 bases in between. Looked up from germline, CDR1 is KGHSH and CDR2 is LQKENI. CDR3 sequence: CASSPPDLKNTEAFF. Incomplete CDR3 DNA: TGTGCCAGCTCACCACCGGACTTGAAGAACACTGAA.

On this clone: Sequencing ends 3 residues short of the CDR3 end; the germline J gene provides the rest. The chain couples TRBV7-9 to TRBJ2-5; D is possibly TRBD1 (5 bases). Germline V gene sequence: CDR1 SEHNR, CDR2 FQNEAQ (reference sequence). There are 14 residues in the CDR3. The V and J ends lost 6 bases and 0 bases respectively, with 11 bases between them. The CDR3: CASRGRAYQETQYF. The sequenced CDR3 bases are TGTGCCAGCAGGGGCAGGGCGTACCAAGAGACC.

About this clone itself: The read is 3 residues too short to cover the CDR3 end, so that end is filled in from the germline J gene. V and J are TRBV12-3 or TRBV12-4 and TRBJ2-2, with a tentative D call TRBD2 (6 bases). Between the trimmed V and J ends, which lost 4 bases and 8 bases, there was a span of 20 bases. The CDR3 covers 16 residues. The CDR3 bases that were read are TGTGCCAGCAGTTCCCTCGGGACTGCATGGGGTGGGGAG. Encoded protein: CASSSLGTAWGGE. In full, the CDR3 reads CASSSLGTAWGGELFF.

As concerns this clone: Read sequence stops 3 residues before the CDR3 end, and the germline J gene provides the missing end. The chain joins TRBV5-6 to TRBJ2-7; D perhaps matches TRBD1 (6 bases). The CDR3 is 13 amino acids. Germline CDR1 and CDR2: SGHDT and YYEEEE. Trimming removed 3 bases at V and 3 bases at J, with 10 bases between. The CDR3 loop is CASSSGTNYEQYF. The DNA read from the CDR3 is TGTGCCAGCAGCTCCGGGACAAACTACGAG.

To note about this clone: The read is 3 residues too short to cover the CDR3 end, so that end is filled in from the germline J gene. The chain recombines TRBV7-6 with TRBJ2-7; 7 bases match TRBD1. Trimming at V came to 5 bases and at J to 6 bases, leaving 19 bases not matched to a gene. Germline V gene lookup returns CDR1 SGHVS and CDR2 FNYEAQ. The CDR3 loop spans 17 amino acids. Partial CDR3 DNA: TGTGCCAGCAGCCCTAGGCCCCCCCCGGACAGGAGAATCGAG. It is translated as CASSPRPPPDRRIE. The full CDR3 protein reads CASSPRPPPDRRIEQYF.

Concerning this clone itself: The CDR3 extends 3 residues past the end of the read, so its final part is completed from the germline J gene. The chain carries TRBV10-3 and TRBJ1-1; D perhaps matches TRBD1 (5 bases). Trimming took 8 bases from V and 2 from J, leaving 12 bases between them. This CDR3 is 13 amino acids long. Germline V gene lookup returns CDR1 ENHRY and CDR2 SYGVKD. Incomplete CDR3 DNA: TGTGCCATCTCACGAGGGGATAACACTGAA. Translated, it gives CAISRGDNTE. The CDR3, in full, reads CAISRGDNTEAFF.

CDR3 DNA, as far as it was read: TGTGCCAGCAGTGAAGGGCCCGGGGAACGGGGT. This gives the protein CASSEGPGERG. The complete CDR3 reads CASSEGPGERGQYF. V gene TRBV2 combines with J gene TRBJ2-4; maybe TRBD2 (5 bases). Read data end 3 residues before the CDR3 end; the end is taken from the germline J gene. This CDR3 comprises 14 residues. CDR1 SNHLY and CDR2 FYNNEI come from the germline V gene. The variable domain in full, completed from reference TRBV2 and TRBJ2-4, reads EPEVTQTPSHQVTQMGQEVILRCVPISNHLYFYWYRQILGQKVEFLVSFYNNEISEKSEIFDDQFSVERPDGSNFTLKIRSTKLEDSAMYFCASSEGPGERGQYFGAGTRLSVL.